The 29 T cell receptor beta chains presented below share a single source sample, sequenced in a study of beta chain features in type 1 diabetes. Reverse transcribing all isolated RNA meant expressed TCRB transcripts were sequenced. Sequencing was performed with immunoSEQ multiplex PCR; in TCRdb, only in-frame clones are kept and a portion is missing. The sample lists more than 350,000 clones; approximately 10% were seen once. The sequenced sample consisted of naive CD4+ T cells from blood. The receptors shown here come from a woman between 18 and 30 years old in good health.

The V call is TRBV6-5, the J call TRBJ2-3, with 10 bases that match TRBD1. The CDR3 has 15 residues. V lost 0 bases, J lost 6 bases, and 3 bases stayed unmatched. Germline loops: CDR1 MNHEY, CDR2 SVGAGI. CDR3 amino acids: CASSYSGQGWDTQYF. CDR3 in DNA: TGTGCCAGCAGTTACTCGGGACAGGGGTGGGATACGCAGTATTTT.

This clone appeared a few times. This chain links TRBV20-1 with TRBJ2-7; D not certain. This CDR3 is built from 11 residues. Trimming stripped 3 bases from V and 0 bases from J, with 3 bases between. CDR1 and CDR2 (germline): DFQATT, SNEGSKA (reference sequence). The CDR3, as DNA: TGCAGTGCTAGTCCCTCCTACGAGCAGTACGTC. This encodes CSASPSYEQYV.

This clone was detected only a few times. V usage is TRBV30 and J usage is TRBJ1-2; tentatively, D is TRBD1 (5 bases). Germline-derived CDR1 and CDR2 are GTSNPN and SVGIG (reference sequence). Deletions cut 0 bases from V and 7 bases from J, with 6 bases between. The CDR3 consists of 11 residues. The CDR3 spells CAWSVGAGYTF. DNA for the CDR3: TGTGCCTGGAGTGTAGGGGCTGGCTACACCTTC.

This chain links TRBV7-3 with TRBJ2-7; TRBD2 agrees at 7 bases. This CDR3 comprises 12 residues. J was trimmed by 2 bases and V by 8 bases; bases with no gene match: 3. Germline CDR1 is SGHTA and CDR2 is FQGTGA. The CDR3 here is CASGTNPYEQYF. The CDR3 nucleotides are TGTGCCAGCGGGACTAACCCCTACGAGCAGTACTTC. The full variable domain, its missing parts supplied by reference TRBV7-3 and TRBJ2-7, is GAGVSQTPSNKVTEKGKYVELRCDPISGHTALYWYRQSLGQGPEFLIYFQGTGAADDSGLPNDRFFAVRPEGSVSTLKIQRTERGDSAVYLCASGTNPYEQYFGPGTRLTVT.

This clone was observed a handful of times. V usage is TRBV5-4 and J usage is TRBJ2-5, with a possible D match to TRBD2 (6 bases). The V and J ends lost 1 base and 5 bases respectively, with 18 bases between them. CDR3 length: 16 residues. In germline, CDR1 is SGHNT, CDR2 YYREEE (reference sequence). CDR3 sequence reads: CASSLPDGRALETQYF. CDR3 bases: TGTGCCAGCAGCTTGCCGGACGGGAGAGCGTTGGAGACCCAGTACTTC.

The chain combines TRBV4-3 with TRBJ1-4, with D hard to call. This CDR3 spans 15 amino acids. Trimming removed 3 bases from V and 3 bases from J, with 11 bases in between. CDR1 is LGHNA and CDR2 is YSLEER in the germline V gene. The CDR3, as DNA: TGCGCCAGCAGCCAGGCCCCCGGGGCTAATGAAAAACTGTTTTTT. Translation: CASSQAPGANEKLFF.

This clone has only a few counts. The V gene is TRBV5-1, the J gene TRBJ2-1, with D perhaps matching TRBD1 (6 bases). Per germline, CDR1 SGHRS and CDR2 YFSETQ. The CDR3 spans 15 residues. V shed 1 base and J shed 0 bases, with 8 bases lying between them. For the CDR3, the DNA is TGCGCCAGCAGCTTGCTACAGGGCTCCTACAATGAGCAGTTCTTC. Its translation: CASSLLQGSYNEQFF.

This clone was detected a few times. This chain connects TRBV20-1 to TRBJ2-7; tentatively, D is TRBD2 (6 bases). Germline V gene sequence: CDR1 DFQATT, CDR2 SNEGSKA (reference sequence). CDR3 size: 11 residues. The ends were cut back, 5 bases at V and 7 bases at J, with 12 bases in the middle. The CDR3 DNA reads as TGCAGTGCTGGACCCGGGACTGAGCAGTACTTC. Translating gives CSAGPGTEQYF.

This clone was detected a few times. The rearrangement joins TRBV29-1 to TRBJ2-4; 7 bases map to TRBD2. The CDR3 spans 13 residues. V lost 1 base to trimming and J lost 7 bases; unmatched junction nucleotides: 4. Germline V gene lookup returns CDR1 SQVTM and CDR2 ANQGSEA. CDR3: CSVEVGAGNIQYF. The CDR3 DNA follows: TGCAGCGTTGAAGTGGGAGCGGGGAACATTCAGTACTTC.

This chain links TRBV28 with TRBJ2-3; 8 nucleotides agree with TRBD1. Germline V gene lookup returns CDR1 MDHEN and CDR2 SYDVKM. After removal of 5 bases from V and 6 bases from J, the junction contained 4 bases not matched to a gene. The CDR3 totals 13 residues. CDR3 region: CASSQNRGDTQYF. CDR3 sequence (DNA): TGTGCCAGCAGTCAGAACAGGGGGGATACGCAGTATTTT.

The genes are TRBV6-5 and TRBJ2-7; D assignment may be TRBD1 or TRBD2 (5 bases each). The CDR3 is 13 amino acids. CDR1 and CDR2 (germline): MNHEY, SVGAGI. The ends were cut back, 5 bases at V and 2 bases at J, with 10 bases in the middle. The CDR3 bases are TGTGCCAGCAGTCGCCGGGGCCCCTACGAGCAGTACGTC. Protein: CASSRRGPYEQYV.

The J gene is TRBJ2-1, the V gene TRBV7-9; D perhaps matches TRBD1 (5 bases). Germline values: CDR1 SEHNR, CDR2 FQNEAQ (reference sequence). Trimming took 3 bases from V and 2 from J, leaving 8 bases between them. The CDR3 spans 14 residues. The CDR3 coding sequence is TGTGCCAGCAGCTTCGACAGACCCTACAATGAGCAGTTCTTC. It codes for CASSFDRPYNEQFF.

Points on this clone: At one boundary the junction diverges from the germline segment, which might be a read error. The chain carries TRBV20-1 and TRBJ1-4; D remains ambiguous. CDR3 length equals 9 residues. The germline V gene encodes CDR1 DFQATT and CDR2 SNEGSKA (reference sequence). The CDR3 region has the DNA TGCAGTGCCCCCGGGATCAGCAATTTT. Its translation: CSAPGISNF.

The V and J genes are TRBV5-4 and TRBJ2-3; 7 positions match TRBD2. The V gene end was trimmed by 4 bases and the J gene end by 2 bases; junction bases not matched to a gene: 10. Germline V gives CDR1 SGHNT, CDR2 YYREEE (reference sequence). The CDR3 runs 16 residues. CDR3 coding DNA: TGTGCCAGCAGCATAGGGACTATGGAAAACACAGATACGCAGTATTTT. Amino acids: CASSIGTMENTDTQYF.

The chain carries TRBV15 and TRBJ2-7; tentatively, D is TRBD2 (6 bases). V was cut by 3 bases and J by 2 bases, with 17 bases left in between. Germline CDR1 is LNHNV and CDR2 is YYDKDF (reference sequence). This CDR3 comprises 16 residues. In DNA form, the CDR3 reads TGTGCCACCAGCAGGCCGGCCGGGAGAGCAACCTACGAGCAGTACTTC. It translates to CATSRPAGRATYEQYF.

In its sample, this clone was seen a few times. V gene TRBV15 combines with J gene TRBJ1-2, with D maybe TRBD1 (6 bases). V lost 2 bases and J 5 bases, leaving 9 bases between the germline ends. Germline V gene sequence: CDR1 LNHNV, CDR2 YYDKDF (reference sequence). The CDR3 is 13 amino acids. The CDR3 DNA reads as TGTGCCACCAGCAGAAATACAGGGTATGGCTACACCTTC. Protein product: CATSRNTGYGYTF.

This clone was recorded a few times. The V call is TRBV29-1, the J call TRBJ1-5, with D perhaps matching TRBD1 (5 bases). V shed 1 base and J shed 7 bases, with 11 bases lying between them. Per the germline V gene, CDR1 is SQVTM and CDR2 is ANQGSEA. The CDR3 runs to 13 residues. DNA for the CDR3: TGCAGCGTTGAAGGCAGGGCGGGACAGCCCCAGCATTTT. It encodes CSVEGRAGQPQHF.

In this sample, this clone turned up a few times. The rearrangement joins TRBV7-8 to TRBJ2-7, with D maybe TRBD1 (5 bases). V was clipped by 6 bases and J by 1 base, with 13 bases between them. The germline gives CDR1 SGHVS, CDR2 FQNEAQ. CDR3 length: 14 residues. CDR3 sequence: CASSYTGSSYEQYV. The DNA of the CDR3 is TGTGCCAGCAGTTATACAGGTAGTTCCTACGAGCAGTACGTC.

Turning to this clone: Distinct nucleotide sequences in the sample also encode this CDR3. The chain uses TRBV9 and TRBJ2-3; 10 bases match TRBD2. The V gene end was trimmed by 0 bases and the J gene end by 2 bases; junction bases not matched to a gene: 3. The CDR3 runs 16 residues. Germline assignment: CDR1 SGDLS and CDR2 YYNGEE. The CDR3 protein is CASSVGTSGYTDTQYF. CDR3 coding DNA: TGTGCCAGCAGCGTAGGGACTAGCGGATACACAGATACGCAGTATTTT.

This clone has just a few counts. V gene TRBV19 combines with J gene TRBJ2-7; 10 positions agree with TRBD1. CDR3 length: 15 residues. Germline V gives CDR1 LNHDA, CDR2 SQIVND (reference sequence). With 3 bases clipped from V and 6 bases from J, the junction kept 8 bases outside the gene matches. The CDR3 region is CASSIYTGTGVEQYF. The CDR3 bases are TGTGCCAGTAGTATTTATACCGGGACAGGGGTCGAGCAGTACTTC.

This clone turned up a few times. The J gene is TRBJ2-2, the V gene TRBV7-9; maybe TRBD2 (6 bases). CDR1 is SEHNR, CDR2 FQNEAQ, per germline (reference sequence). CDR3 size: 15 residues. V dropped 10 bases and J dropped 1 base, with 16 bases sitting between them. This chain's CDR3 is CATTPGEVNTGELFF. CDR3 in DNA: TGTGCCACAACCCCCGGGGAGGTGAACACCGGGGAGCTGTTTTTT.

The chain carries TRBV11-2 and TRBJ1-4; no firm D call. The germline V and J ends were trimmed by 4 bases and 0 bases, with 6 bases remaining between them. CDR3 length: 14 residues. Germline loops: CDR1 SGHAT, CDR2 FQNNGV. DNA of the CDR3: TGTGCCAGCAGCTCACAGTCAACTAATGAAAAACTGTTTTTT. This translates into CASSSQSTNEKLFF.

This clone turned up a few times. This chain connects TRBV4-1 to TRBJ2-1; D tentatively reads TRBD1 or TRBD2 (5 bases each). The CDR3 loop spans 18 amino acids. Germline V gene lookup returns CDR1 MGHRA and CDR2 YSYEKL. V was trimmed by 4 bases and J by 1 base, leaving 20 bases between them. In nucleotides, the CDR3 is TGCGCCAGCAGCCCCAAAGTGTTGGGGCTAGCATCCTACAATGAGCAGTTCTTC. This sequence encodes CASSPKVLGLASYNEQFF.

This clone was observed a handful of times. This chain links TRBV29-1 with TRBJ1-5; perhaps TRBD1 as D (6 bases). V was cut by 6 bases and J by 0 bases, with 21 bases left in between. The CDR3 has 17 residues. Germline V gene lookup returns CDR1 SQVTM and CDR2 ANQGSEA. The CDR3 DNA is TGCAGCGTCAAGCTTAGGACAGAGGGATATAGCAATCAGCCCCAGCATTTT. Amino acids: CSVKLRTEGYSNQPQHF.

The J gene is TRBJ2-7, the V gene TRBV30, with 10 bases identical to TRBD1. The germline V gene encodes CDR1 GTSNPN and CDR2 SVGIG (reference sequence). V shed 8 bases, J shed 3 bases, and the junction held 4 bases outside the gene matches. The CDR3 is 12 residues long. The DNA for the CDR3 is TGTGCCGCGGGACAGGGGATCTACGAGCAGTACTTC. Translated, it gives CAAGQGIYEQYF.

The DNA for the CDR3 is TGTGCCTGGAGTGTACAGGAAAAACTGTTTTTT. Encoded protein: CAWSVQEKLFF. This chain joins TRBV30 and TRBJ1-4; no reliable D call. Between the trimmed V and J ends, which lost 0 bases and 8 bases, there was a span of 4 bases. Germline loops: CDR1 GTSNPN, CDR2 SVGIG (reference sequence). The CDR3 length is 11 residues. Variable domain in full (rest from reference TRBV30 and TRBJ1-4): SQTIHQWPATLVQPVGSPLSLECTVEGTSNPNLYWYRQAAGRGLQLLFYSVGIGQISSEVPQNLSASRPQDRQFILSSKKLLLSDSGFYLCAWSVQEKLFFGSGTQLSVL.

This chain uses TRBV19 with TRBJ2-5; D is unclear. With 4 bases removed from V and 1 base from J, the gap between germline ends came to 13 bases. Germline CDR1 LNHDA, CDR2 SQIVND (reference sequence). The length of the CDR3 is 15 residues. The CDR3 nucleotides read TGTGCCAGTAGTAACTCCGGGCCTCCCCAAGAGACCCAGTACTTC. Its translation: CASSNSGPPQETQYF.

This clone was seen only a few times. The J gene is TRBJ1-3, the V gene TRBV5-1; D gene unclear. CDR1 SGHRS and CDR2 YFSETQ come from the germline V gene. Trimming left V 0 bases short and J 9 bases short, with 16 bases between. The CDR3 has 15 residues. CDR3 region: CASSLDYSTLGTIYF. DNA for the CDR3: TGCGCCAGCAGCTTGGATTACAGCACTCTGGGCACCATATATTTT.

The rearrangement joins TRBV30 to TRBJ2-7; weak D call: TRBD2 (5 bases). In germline, CDR1 is GTSNPN, CDR2 SVGIG (reference sequence). V lost 0 bases and J 5 bases, leaving 14 bases between the germline ends. This CDR3 has 14 amino acids. The CDR3 DNA follows: TGTGCCTGGAGTGTAATTGGCGGGCGTAACGAGCAGTACTTC. Its protein is CAWSVIGGRNEQYF.